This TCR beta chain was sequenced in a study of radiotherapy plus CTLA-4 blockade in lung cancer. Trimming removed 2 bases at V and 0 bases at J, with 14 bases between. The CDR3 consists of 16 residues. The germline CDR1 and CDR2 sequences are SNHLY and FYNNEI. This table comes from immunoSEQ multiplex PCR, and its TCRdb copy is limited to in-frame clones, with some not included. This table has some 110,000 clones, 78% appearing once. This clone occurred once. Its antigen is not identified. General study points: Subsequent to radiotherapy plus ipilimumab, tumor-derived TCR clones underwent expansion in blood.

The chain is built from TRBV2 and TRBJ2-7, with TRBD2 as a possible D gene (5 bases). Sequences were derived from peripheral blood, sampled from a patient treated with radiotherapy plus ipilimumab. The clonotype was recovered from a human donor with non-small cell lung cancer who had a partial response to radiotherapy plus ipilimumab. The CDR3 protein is CASSERGADFSYEQYF. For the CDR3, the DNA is TGTGCCAGCAGTGAAAGAGGTGCGGACTTCTCCTACGAGCAGTACTTC.